The next 7 T cell receptor beta chains were all read from a single sample in a study of OX40 agonist ivuxolimab in advanced cancers. Profiling relied on immunoSEQ multiplex PCR, and the TCRdb table lists in-frame clones only, not all of them. Of 95,000 to 100,000 clones detected, under 90% appear once; the ten largest clones hold approximately 6.3%. The sample was CD4+ or CD8+ T cells sorted from blood, taken in a trial of the OX40 agonist ivuxolimab. These receptors came from an adult with an advanced solid tumor such as melanoma, head and neck, liver or kidney cancer.

This rearrangement joins TRBV28 to TRBJ2-3; a possible D gene is TRBD2 (7 bases). Looked up from germline, CDR1 is MDHEN and CDR2 is SYDVKM. This CDR3 has 15 amino acids. V shed 8 bases and J shed 3 bases, with 18 bases lying between them. CDR3 sequence (DNA): TGTGCCAGCTCCCCTGGGGGGGCCAATACAGATACGCAGTATTTT. Its translation is CASSPGGANTDTQYF.

A single count supports this clone. This chain joins TRBV7-2 and TRBJ1-2; maybe TRBD1 (6 bases). The germline gives CDR1 SGHTA, CDR2 FQGNSA. This CDR3 region has 13 residues. V was cut by 2 bases and J by 4 bases, with 8 bases left in between. CDR3 coding DNA: TGTGCCAGCAGCTTAAACAGGGCCTATGGCTACACCTTC. Its translation: CASSLNRAYGYTF. The full variable domain, rest sourced from reference TRBV7-2 and TRBJ1-2, is GAGVSQSPSNKVTEKGKDVELRCDPISGHTALYWYRQSLGQGLEFLIYFQGNSAPDKSGLPSDRFSAERTGGSVSTLTIQRTQQEDSAVYLCASSLNRAYGYTFGSGTRLTVV.

The CDR3 region is CASSPAREDYGYTF. DNA of the CDR3: TGTGCCAGTTCCCCGGCGCGGGAAGACTATGGCTACACCTTC. This chain joins TRBV19 and TRBJ1-2; D is undetermined. The CDR3 is 14 amino acids. Trimming left V 8 bases short and J 3 bases short, with 16 bases between. CDR1 and CDR2 (germline): LNHDA, SQIVND (reference sequence). Using reference TRBV19 and TRBJ1-2 for the parts outside the CDR3, the full variable domain is DGGITQSPKYLFRKEGQNVTLSCEQNLNHDAMYWYRQDPGQGLRLIYYSQIVNDFQKGDIAEGYSVSREKKESFPLTVTSAQKNPTAFYLCASSPAREDYGYTFGSGTRLTVV.

V usage is TRBV2 and J usage is TRBJ1-5; D not certain. Looked up from germline, CDR1 is SNHLY and CDR2 is FYNNEI. The CDR3 has 18 residues. Trimming removed 0 bases at V and 4 bases at J, with 19 bases between. The CDR3 DNA reads TGTGCCAGCAGTGAAGCGCTTCCTCCCGGAACAAATAATCAGCCCCAGCATTTT. This sequence encodes CASSEALPPGTNNQPQHF.

V usage is TRBV7-2 and J usage is TRBJ1-2, with D unresolved. The CDR3 is 16 residues long. With 3 bases removed from V and 0 bases from J, the gap between germline ends came to 14 bases. Germline V gene data show CDR1 as SGHTA and CDR2 as FQGNSA. In nucleotides, the CDR3 is TGTGCCAGCAGCTTGGGAAGAGACCGACCTAACTATGGCTACACCTTC. Translating it yields CASSLGRDRPNYGYTF. The full variable domain, with the rest looked up from reference TRBV7-2 and TRBJ1-2, is GAGVSQSPSNKVTEKGKDVELRCDPISGHTALYWYRQSLGQGLEFLIYFQGNSAPDKSGLPSDRFSAERTGGSVSTLTIQRTQQEDSAVYLCASSLGRDRPNYGYTFGSGTRLTVV.

The CDR3, as DNA: TGTGCCAGCAGCGGGGGAGACGGCATTTGGGATACGCAGTATTTT. Protein sequence: CASSGGDGIWDTQYF. J is TRBJ2-3 and V is TRBV5-6; either TRBD1 or TRBD2 may fit D (5 bases each). This CDR3 spans 15 amino acids. Trimming removed 4 bases from V and 6 bases from J, with 18 bases in between. Per germline, CDR1 SGHDT and CDR2 YYEEEE.

In nucleotides, the CDR3 is TGTGCCAGCAGCTTGGCGGAGAACACTGAAGCTTTCTTT. As protein: CASSLAENTEAFF. The chain carries TRBV5-6 and TRBJ1-1; no firm D call. CDR1 SGHDT and CDR2 YYEEEE come from the germline V gene. Trimming left V 0 bases short and J 1 base short, with 4 bases between. The CDR3 spans 13 residues.